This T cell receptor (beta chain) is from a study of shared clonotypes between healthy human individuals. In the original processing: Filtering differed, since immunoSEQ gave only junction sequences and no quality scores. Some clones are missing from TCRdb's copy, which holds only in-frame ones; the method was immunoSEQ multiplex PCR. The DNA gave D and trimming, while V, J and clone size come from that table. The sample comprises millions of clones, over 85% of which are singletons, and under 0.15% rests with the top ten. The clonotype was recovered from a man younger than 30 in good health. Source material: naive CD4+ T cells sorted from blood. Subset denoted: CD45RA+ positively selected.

This CDR3 is CASSEWDRVGEQYF. The CDR3 nucleotides read TGTGCCAGCAGTGAGTGGGACAGGGTGGGCGAGCAGTACTTC. The rearrangement links TRBV6-1 to TRBJ2-7, with 9 bases matching TRBD1. The ends lost 3 bases at V and 6 bases at J; junction bases unmatched: 6. Germline-derived CDR1 and CDR2 are MNHNS and SASEGT. The CDR3 spans 14 residues.